This T cell receptor beta chain appears in the sequencing data of a study of cytomegalovirus exposure and HLA in healthy donors. This CDR3 has 11 amino acids. CDR1 is SGHNT, CDR2 YENEEA, per germline. Trimming stripped 3 bases from V and 2 bases from J, with 2 bases between. Vbeta (60) and Jbeta (13) primers were used in the PCR. Profiled with immunoSEQ multiplex PCR; TCRdb holds only in-frame clones, not every one. The sample contains 110,000 or so clones, around 82% of which appear only once. The source of this sequence is a woman aged 25 to 39 in good health and CMV-seropositive. Sequenced material: PBMCs. V usage is TRBV11-3 and J usage is TRBJ2-7; no clear D gene. CDR3 coding DNA: TGTGCCAGCAGCTTCGCCTACGAGCAGTACTTC. It codes for CASSFAYEQYF.